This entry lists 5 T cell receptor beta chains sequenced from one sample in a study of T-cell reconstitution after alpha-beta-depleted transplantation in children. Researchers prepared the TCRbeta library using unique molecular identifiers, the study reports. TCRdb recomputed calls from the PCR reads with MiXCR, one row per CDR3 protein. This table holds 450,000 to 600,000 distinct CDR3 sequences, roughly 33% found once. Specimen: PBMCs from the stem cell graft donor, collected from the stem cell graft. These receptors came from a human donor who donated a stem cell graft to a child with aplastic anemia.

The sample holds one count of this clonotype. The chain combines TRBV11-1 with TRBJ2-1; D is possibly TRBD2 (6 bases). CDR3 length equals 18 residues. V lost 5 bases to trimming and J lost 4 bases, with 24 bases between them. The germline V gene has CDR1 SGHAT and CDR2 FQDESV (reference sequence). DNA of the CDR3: TGTGCCAGCAGCGCGGGGTGGGGGAGACCGAGAGAATACAATGAGCAGTTCTTC. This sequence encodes CASSAGWGRPREYNEQFF.

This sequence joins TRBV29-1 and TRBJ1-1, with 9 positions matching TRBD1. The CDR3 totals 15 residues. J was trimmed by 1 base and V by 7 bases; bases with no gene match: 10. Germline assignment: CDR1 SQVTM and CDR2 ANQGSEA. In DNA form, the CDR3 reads TGCAGCGCCGCGGGGGGGGGACAGGGGAACACTGAAGCTTTCTTT. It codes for CSAAGGGQGNTEAFF.

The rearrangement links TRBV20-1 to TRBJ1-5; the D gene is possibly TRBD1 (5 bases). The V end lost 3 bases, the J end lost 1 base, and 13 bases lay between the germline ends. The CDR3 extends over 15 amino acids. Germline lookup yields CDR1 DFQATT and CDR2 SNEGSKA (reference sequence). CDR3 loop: CSASAAAGSNQPQHF. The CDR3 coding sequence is TGCAGTGCTAGTGCCGCGGCAGGGAGCAATCAGCCCCAGCATTTT.

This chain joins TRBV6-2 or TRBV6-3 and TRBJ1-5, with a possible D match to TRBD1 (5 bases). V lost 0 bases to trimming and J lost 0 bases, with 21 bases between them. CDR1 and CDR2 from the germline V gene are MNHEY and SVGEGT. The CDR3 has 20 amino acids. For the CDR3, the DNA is TGTGCCAGCAGTTACTCGCCGAAAATTACCAGGGCGTATAGCAATCAGCCCCAGCATTTT. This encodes CASSYSPKITRAYSNQPQHF.

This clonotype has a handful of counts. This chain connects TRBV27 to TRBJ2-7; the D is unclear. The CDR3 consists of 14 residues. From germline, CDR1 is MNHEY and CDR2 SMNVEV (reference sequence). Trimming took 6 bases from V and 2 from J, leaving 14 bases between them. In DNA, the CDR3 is TGTGCCAGCAGAGTCCGGGTTGGTACCTACGAGCAGTACGTC. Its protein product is CASRVRVGTYEQYV.